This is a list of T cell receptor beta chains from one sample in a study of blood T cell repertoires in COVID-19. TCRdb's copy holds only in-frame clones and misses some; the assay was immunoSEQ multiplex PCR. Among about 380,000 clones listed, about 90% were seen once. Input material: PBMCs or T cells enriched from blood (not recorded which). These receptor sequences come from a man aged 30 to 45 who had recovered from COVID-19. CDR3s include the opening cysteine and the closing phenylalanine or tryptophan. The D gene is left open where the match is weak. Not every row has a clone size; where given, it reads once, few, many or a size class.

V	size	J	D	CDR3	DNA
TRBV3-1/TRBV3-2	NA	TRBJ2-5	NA	CASRMMAVGQLQETQYF	TGTGCCAGCAGGATGATGGCGGTGGGACAACTCCAAGAGACCCAGTACTTC
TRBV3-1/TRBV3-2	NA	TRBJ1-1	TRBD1	CASSQSGTGPWATEAFF	TGTGCCAGCAGCCAATCAGGGACAGGGCCCTGGGCTACTGAAGCTTTCTTT
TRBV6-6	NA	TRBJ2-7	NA	CASRNGGIYEQYF	TGTGCCAGCAGAAACGGAGGAATCTACGAGCAGTACTTC
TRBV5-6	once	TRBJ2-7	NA	CASSLGRFSYEQYF	TGTGCCAGCAGCTTGGGCAGATTCTCCTACGAGCAGTACTTC
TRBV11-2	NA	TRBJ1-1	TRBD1	CASSFYRGTEAFF	TGTGCCAGCAGTTTTTACAGGGGTACTGAAGCTTTCTTT
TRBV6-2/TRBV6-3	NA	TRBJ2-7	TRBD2	CASSAGTSNKQYF	TGTGCCAGCAGTGCCGGGACTAGCAACAAGCAGTACTTC
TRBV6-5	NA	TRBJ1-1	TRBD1	CASRSTGYTEAFF	TGTGCCAGCAGATCGACAGGGTACACTGAAGCTTTCTTT
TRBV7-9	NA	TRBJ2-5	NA	CASRGDGQETQYF	TGTGCCAGCAGGGGAGATGGGCAAGAGACCCAGTACTTC
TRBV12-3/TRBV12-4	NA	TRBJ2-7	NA	CASSSQGYEQYF	TGTGCCAGCAGTTCGCAGGGCTACGAGCAGTACTTC
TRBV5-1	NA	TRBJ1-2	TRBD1	CASSLTDRMNYGYTF	TGCGCCAGCAGCTTGACGGACAGGATGAACTATGGCTACACCTTC
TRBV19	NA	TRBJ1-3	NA	CASSAESGNTIYF	TGTGCCAGTAGTGCGGAATCTGGAAACACCATATATTTT
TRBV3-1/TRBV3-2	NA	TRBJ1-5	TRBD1	CASSRTGGRQPQHF	TGTGCCAGCAGCCGGACAGGGGGGCGGCAGCCCCAGCATTTT
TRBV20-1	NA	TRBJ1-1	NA	CSTGPGTEAFF	TGCAGTACAGGGCCGGGGACTGAAGCTTTCTTT